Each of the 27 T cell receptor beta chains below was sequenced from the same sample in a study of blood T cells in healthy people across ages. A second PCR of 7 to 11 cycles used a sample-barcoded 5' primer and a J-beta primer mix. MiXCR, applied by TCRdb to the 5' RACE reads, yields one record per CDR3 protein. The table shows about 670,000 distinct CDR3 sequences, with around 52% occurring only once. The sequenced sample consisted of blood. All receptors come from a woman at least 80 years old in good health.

The chain's CDR3 is CSGEARLAESYEQFF. Written as DNA, the CDR3 is TGCAGCGGAGAGGCGCGACTAGCGGAAAGTTATGAGCAGTTCTTC. This chain links TRBV29-1 with TRBJ2-1; TRBD2 matches 9 bases. V lost 7 bases to trimming and J lost 8 bases; unmatched junction nucleotides: 15. This CDR3 is built from 15 residues. The germline V gene has CDR1 SQVTM and CDR2 ANQGSEA.

The CDR3 sequence is CASSLVLGLAGAGDEQFF. CDR3 nucleotides: TGTGCCAGCAGCTTAGTACTCGGGCTAGCGGGGGCGGGGGATGAGCAGTTCTTC. This chain joins TRBV11-2 and TRBJ2-1, with 10 bases aligning to TRBD2. Germline V lookup: CDR1 SGHAT, CDR2 FQNNGV. The CDR3 consists of 18 residues. Trimming at V came to 1 base and at J to 8 bases, leaving 14 bases not matched to a gene.

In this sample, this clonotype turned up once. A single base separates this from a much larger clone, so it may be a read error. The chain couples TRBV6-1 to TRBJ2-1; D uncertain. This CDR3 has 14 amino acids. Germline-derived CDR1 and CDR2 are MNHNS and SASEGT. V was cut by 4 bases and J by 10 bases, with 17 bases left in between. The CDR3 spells CASSGKGVGKEQFF. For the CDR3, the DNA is TGTGCCAGCAGTGGAAAAGGCGTCGGCAAGGAGCAGTTCTTC.

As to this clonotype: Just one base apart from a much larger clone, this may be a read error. The CDR3 DNA is TGTGCCAGCGCACGTGCAGTTGCAGATACGCAGTATTTT. It codes for CASARAVADTQYF. V gene TRBV18 combines with J gene TRBJ2-3; D not certain. The CDR3 is 13 residues long. Trimming pared 8 bases from V and 4 bases from J, leaving 13 bases between. Per the germline V gene, CDR1 is KGHSH and CDR2 is LQKENI.

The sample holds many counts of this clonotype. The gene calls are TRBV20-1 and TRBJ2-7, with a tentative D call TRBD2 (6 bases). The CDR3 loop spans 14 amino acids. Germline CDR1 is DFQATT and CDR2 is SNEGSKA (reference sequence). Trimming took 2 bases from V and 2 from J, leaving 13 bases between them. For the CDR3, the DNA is TGCAGTGCTAGAAGACTAGTAAGCCCCTACGAGCAGTACTTC. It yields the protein CSARRLVSPYEQYF.

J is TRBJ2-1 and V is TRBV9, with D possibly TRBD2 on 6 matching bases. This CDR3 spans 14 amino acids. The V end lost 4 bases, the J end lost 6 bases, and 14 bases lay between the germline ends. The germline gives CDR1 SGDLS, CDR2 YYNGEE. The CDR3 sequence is CASSPHRGANEQFF. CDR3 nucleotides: TGTGCCAGCAGCCCCCACCGCGGGGCCAATGAGCAGTTCTTC. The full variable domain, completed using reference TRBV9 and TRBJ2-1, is DSGVTQTPKHLITATGQRVTLRCSPRSGDLSVYWYQQSLDQGLQFLIQYYNGEERAKGNILERFSAQQFPDLHSELNLSSLELGDSALYFCASSPHRGANEQFFGPGTRLTVL.

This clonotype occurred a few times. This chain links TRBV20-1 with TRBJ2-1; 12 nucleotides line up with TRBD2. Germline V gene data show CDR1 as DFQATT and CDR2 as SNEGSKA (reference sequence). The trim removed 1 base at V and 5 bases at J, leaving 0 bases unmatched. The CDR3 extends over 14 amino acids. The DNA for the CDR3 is TGCAGTGCTAGAGGACTAGCGGGAGACAATGAGCAGTTCTTC. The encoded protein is CSARGLAGDNEQFF.

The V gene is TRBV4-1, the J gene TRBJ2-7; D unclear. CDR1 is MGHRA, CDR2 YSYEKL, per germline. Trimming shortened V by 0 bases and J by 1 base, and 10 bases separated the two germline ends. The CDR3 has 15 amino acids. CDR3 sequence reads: CASSQDIPGSYEQYF. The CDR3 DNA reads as TGCGCCAGCAGCCAAGATATTCCCGGGTCCTACGAGCAGTACTTC.

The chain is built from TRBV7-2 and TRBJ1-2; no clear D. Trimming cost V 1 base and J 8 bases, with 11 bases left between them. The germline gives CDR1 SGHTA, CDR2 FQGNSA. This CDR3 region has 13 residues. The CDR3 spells CASSLGGQRGYTF. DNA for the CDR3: TGTGCCAGCAGCTTAGGAGGTCAAAGGGGCTACACCTTC.

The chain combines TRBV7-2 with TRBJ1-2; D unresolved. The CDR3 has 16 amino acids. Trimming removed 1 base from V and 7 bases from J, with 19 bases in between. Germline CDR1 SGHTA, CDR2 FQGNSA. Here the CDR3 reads CASSLEAGPVVFGYTF. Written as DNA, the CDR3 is TGTGCCAGCAGCTTAGAAGCAGGACCGGTGGTATTTGGCTACACCTTC.

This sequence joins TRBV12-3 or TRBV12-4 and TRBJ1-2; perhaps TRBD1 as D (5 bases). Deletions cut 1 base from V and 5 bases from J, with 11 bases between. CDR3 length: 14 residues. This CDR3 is CASSLGGEKYGYTF. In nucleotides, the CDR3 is TGTGCCAGCAGTTTAGGGGGGGAGAAGTATGGCTACACCTTC.

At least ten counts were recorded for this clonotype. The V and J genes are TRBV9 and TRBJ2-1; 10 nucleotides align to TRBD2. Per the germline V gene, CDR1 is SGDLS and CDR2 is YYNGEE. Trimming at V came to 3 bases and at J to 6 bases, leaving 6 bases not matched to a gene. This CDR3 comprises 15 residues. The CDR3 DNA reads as TGTGCCAGCAGCGCACCTAGCGGGAGACTCAATGAGCAGTTCTTC. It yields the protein CASSAPSGRLNEQFF.

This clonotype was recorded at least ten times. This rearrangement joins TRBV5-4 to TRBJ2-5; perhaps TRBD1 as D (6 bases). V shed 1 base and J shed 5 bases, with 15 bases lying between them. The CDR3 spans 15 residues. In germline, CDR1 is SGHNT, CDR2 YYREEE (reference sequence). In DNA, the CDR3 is TGTGCCAGCAGCTTGTTTGGGGGCTCGTTGGAGACCCAGTACTTC. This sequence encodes CASSLFGGSLETQYF. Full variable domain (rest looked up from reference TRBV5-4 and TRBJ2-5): ETGVTQSPTHLIKTRGQQVTLRCSSQSGHNTVSWYQQALGQGPQFIFQYYREEENGRGNFPPRFSGLQFPNYSSELNVNALELDDSALYLCASSLFGGSLETQYFGPGTRLLVL.

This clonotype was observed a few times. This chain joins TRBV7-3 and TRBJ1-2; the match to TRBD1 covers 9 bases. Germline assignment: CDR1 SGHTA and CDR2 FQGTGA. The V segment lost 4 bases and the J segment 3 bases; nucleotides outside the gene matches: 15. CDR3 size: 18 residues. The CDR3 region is CASSSGTGRIPADYGYTF. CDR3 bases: TGTGCCAGCAGCTCCGGGACAGGGAGGATCCCCGCGGACTATGGCTACACCTTC.

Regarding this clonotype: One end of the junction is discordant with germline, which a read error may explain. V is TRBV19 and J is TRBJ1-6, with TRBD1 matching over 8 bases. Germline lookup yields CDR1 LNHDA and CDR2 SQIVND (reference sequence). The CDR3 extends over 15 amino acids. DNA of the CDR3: TGTGCCAGTAGGATAGACTGGACAGGGCGTTCACCCCTCCACTTT. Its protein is CASRIDWTGRSPLHF.

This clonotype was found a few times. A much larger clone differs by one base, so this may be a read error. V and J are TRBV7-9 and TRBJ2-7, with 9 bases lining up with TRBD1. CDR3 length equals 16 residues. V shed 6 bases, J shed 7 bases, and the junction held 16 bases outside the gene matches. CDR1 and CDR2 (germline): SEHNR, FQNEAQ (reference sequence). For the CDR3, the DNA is TGTGCCAGCAGTCGATCGGGGGACAGGGCCCACAATGAGCAGTACTTC. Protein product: CASSRSGDRAHNEQYF.

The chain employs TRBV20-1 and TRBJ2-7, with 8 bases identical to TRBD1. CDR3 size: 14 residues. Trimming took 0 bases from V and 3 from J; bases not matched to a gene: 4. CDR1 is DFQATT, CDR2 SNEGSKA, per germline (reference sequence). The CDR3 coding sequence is TGCAGTGCTAGAGAACCGGGGACAGGCTACGAGCAGTACTTC. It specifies CSAREPGTGYEQYF.

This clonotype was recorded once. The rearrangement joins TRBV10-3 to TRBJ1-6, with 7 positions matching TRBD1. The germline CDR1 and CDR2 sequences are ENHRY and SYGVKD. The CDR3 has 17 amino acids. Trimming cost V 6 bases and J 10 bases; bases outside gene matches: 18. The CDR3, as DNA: TGTGCCATCAGCGACCCATACGGACAGGCACGGAAATCACCCCTCCACTTT. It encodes CAISDPYGQARKSPLHF.

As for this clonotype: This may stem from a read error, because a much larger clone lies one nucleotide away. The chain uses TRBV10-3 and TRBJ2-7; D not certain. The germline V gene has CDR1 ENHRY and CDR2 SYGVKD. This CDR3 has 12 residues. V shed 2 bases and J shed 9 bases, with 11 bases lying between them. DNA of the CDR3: TGTGCCATCAGTGAGGAACCCCCGGGGCAGTACTTC. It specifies CAISEEPPGQYF.

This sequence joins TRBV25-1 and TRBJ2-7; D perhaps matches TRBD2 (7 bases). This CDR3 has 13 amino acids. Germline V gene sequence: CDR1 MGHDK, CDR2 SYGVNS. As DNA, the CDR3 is TGTGGGACGGACAGCGGGAACTCCTACGAGCAGTACTTC. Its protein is CGTDSGNSYEQYF.

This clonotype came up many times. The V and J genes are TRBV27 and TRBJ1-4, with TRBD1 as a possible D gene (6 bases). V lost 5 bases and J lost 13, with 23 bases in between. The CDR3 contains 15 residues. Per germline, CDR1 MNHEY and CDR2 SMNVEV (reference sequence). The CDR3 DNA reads TGTGCCAGCAGTCCACGACAGGCCCCACCTTTTGGACTGTTTTTT. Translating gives CASSPRQAPPFGLFF.

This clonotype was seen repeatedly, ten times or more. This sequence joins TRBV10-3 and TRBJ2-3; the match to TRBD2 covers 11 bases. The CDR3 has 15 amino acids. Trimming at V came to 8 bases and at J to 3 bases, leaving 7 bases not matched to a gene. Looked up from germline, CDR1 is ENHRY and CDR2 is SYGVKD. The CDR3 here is CAISTGLAVTDTQYF. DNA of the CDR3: TGTGCCATCTCGACGGGACTAGCGGTAACAGATACGCAGTATTTT.

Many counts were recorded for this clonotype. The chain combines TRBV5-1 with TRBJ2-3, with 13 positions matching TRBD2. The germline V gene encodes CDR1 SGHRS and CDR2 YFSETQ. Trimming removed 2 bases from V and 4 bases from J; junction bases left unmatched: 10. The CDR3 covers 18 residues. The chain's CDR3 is CASSLSTSGRSGADTQYF. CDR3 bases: TGCGCCAGCAGCTTATCGACTAGCGGGAGGAGTGGCGCAGATACGCAGTATTTT.

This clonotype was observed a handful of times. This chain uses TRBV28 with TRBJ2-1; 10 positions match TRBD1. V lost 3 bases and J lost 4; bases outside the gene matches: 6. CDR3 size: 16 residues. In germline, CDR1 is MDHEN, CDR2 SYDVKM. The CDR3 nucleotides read TGTGCCAGCAGTTTGGGACAGGGGTGGGGATACAATGAGCAGTTCTTC. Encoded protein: CASSLGQGWGYNEQFF. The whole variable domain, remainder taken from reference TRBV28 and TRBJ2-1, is DVKVTQSSRYLVKRTGEKVFLECVQDMDHENMFWYRQDPGLGLRLIYFSYDVKMKEKGDIPEGYSVSREKKERFSLILESASTNQTSMYLCASSLGQGWGYNEQFFGPGTRLTVL.

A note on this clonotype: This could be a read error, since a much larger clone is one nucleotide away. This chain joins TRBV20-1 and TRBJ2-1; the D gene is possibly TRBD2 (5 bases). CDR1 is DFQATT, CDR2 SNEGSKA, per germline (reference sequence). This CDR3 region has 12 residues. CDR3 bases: TGCGCCAGCCGAGCGGTAGGCGATGAGCAGTTCTTC. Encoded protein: CASRAVGDEQFF.

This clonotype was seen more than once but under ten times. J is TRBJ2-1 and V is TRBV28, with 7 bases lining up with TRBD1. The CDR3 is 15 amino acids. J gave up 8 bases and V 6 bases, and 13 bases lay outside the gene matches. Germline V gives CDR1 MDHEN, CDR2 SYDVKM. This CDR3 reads CASSPDRATHDEQFF. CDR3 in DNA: TGTGCCAGCAGCCCTGACAGGGCCACCCACGATGAGCAGTTCTTC.

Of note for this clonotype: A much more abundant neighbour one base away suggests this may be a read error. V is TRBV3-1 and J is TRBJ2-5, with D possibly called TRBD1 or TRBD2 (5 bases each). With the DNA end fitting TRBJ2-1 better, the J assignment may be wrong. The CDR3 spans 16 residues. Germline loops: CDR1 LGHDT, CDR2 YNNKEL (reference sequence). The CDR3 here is CASSQERGRYQETQFF. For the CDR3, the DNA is TGTGCCAGCAGCCAAGAGAGGGGACGGTACCAAGAGACCCAGTTCTTC.